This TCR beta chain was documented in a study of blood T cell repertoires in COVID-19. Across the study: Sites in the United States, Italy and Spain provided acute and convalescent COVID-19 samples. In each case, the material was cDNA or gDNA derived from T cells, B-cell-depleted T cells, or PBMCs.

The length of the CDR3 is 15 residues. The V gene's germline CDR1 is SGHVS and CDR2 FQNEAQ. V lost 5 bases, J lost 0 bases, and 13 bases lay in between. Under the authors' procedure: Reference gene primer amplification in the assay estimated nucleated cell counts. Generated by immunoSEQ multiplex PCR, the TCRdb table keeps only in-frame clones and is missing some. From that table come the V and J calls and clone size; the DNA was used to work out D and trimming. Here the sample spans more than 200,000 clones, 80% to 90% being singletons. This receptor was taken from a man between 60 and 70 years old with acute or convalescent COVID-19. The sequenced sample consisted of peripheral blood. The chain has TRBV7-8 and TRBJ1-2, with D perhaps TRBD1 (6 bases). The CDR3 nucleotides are TGTGCCAGCAGCCCGGACAGAACTCCTAACTATGGCTACACCTTC. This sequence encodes CASSPDRTPNYGYTF.